The 30 T cell receptor beta chains below all came from one sample that was sequenced in a study of cytomegalovirus exposure and HLA in healthy donors. Primers: 60 Vbeta forward and 13 Jbeta reverse. TCRdb keeps only in-frame clones here, not all; method: immunoSEQ multiplex PCR. The repertoire holds 150,000 or so clones, around four fifths seen once, with roughly 4.3% in the top ten. The sequencing sample was made of PBMCs. The receptors were gathered from a man aged 50-59 years in good health and CMV-seropositive.

This clone occurred a few times. This chain uses TRBV2 with TRBJ1-4; TRBD1 is a possible D gene (5 bases). Trimming took 4 bases from V and 6 from J, leaving 15 bases between them. The CDR3 totals 15 residues. CDR1 and CDR2 from the germline V gene are SNHLY and FYNNEI. The CDR3 sequence is CASSVVRGQYEKLFF. The CDR3 nucleotides are TGTGCCAGCAGTGTAGTCAGAGGACAATATGAAAAACTGTTTTTT. The whole variable domain, filled in from reference TRBV2 and TRBJ1-4, reads EPEVTQTPSHQVTQMGQEVILRCVPISNHLYFYWYRQILGQKVEFLVSFYNNEISEKSEIFDDQFSVERPDGSNFTLKIRSTKLEDSAMYFCASSVVRGQYEKLFFGSGTQLSVL.

This clone appeared a single time. The chain employs TRBV5-4 and TRBJ2-3; 8 bases agree with TRBD2. Trimming cost V 0 bases and J 0 bases; bases outside gene matches: 6. CDR3 length: 17 residues. Germline CDR1 is SGHNT and CDR2 is YYREEE (reference sequence). Here the CDR3 DNA reads TGTGCCAGCAGCTTGGGCGGGCGGGGGGCCAGCACAGATACGCAGTATTTT. This translates into CASSLGGRGASTDTQYF.

This CDR3 is CASSLAEGFEQFF. The CDR3, as DNA: TGCGCCAGCAGCTTGGCCGAGGGCTTTGAGCAGTTCTTC. The chain joins TRBV5-1 to TRBJ2-1, with D perhaps matching TRBD2 (5 bases). The CDR3 totals 13 residues. The germline CDR1 and CDR2 sequences are SGHRS and YFSETQ. V lost 0 bases and J lost 9, with 10 bases in between.

The V call is TRBV14, the J call TRBJ2-7; D unresolved. The V and J ends lost 6 bases and 4 bases respectively, with 10 bases between them. The CDR3 consists of 12 residues. Germline loops: CDR1 SGHDN, CDR2 FVKESK. As DNA, the CDR3 is TGTGCCAGCAGTGGTAGTTGGTACGAGCAGTACTTC. Translation: CASSGSWYEQYF.

This clone was observed a single time. V and J are TRBV9 and TRBJ2-1, with 8 bases fitting TRBD2. From germline, CDR1 is SGDLS and CDR2 YYNGEE. With V trimmed by 4 bases and J by 8 bases, 17 bases remained unmatched. The CDR3 sequence is 17 residues long. In nucleotides, the CDR3 is TGTGCCAGCAGCCCCATCCCTAGCGGGCTAATGATGGATGAGCAGTTCTTC. It specifies CASSPIPSGLMMDEQFF.

The genes are TRBV15 and TRBJ1-5; the D gene is possibly TRBD1 (6 bases). This CDR3 has 15 amino acids. Germline CDR1 and CDR2: LNHNV and YYDKDF (reference sequence). V dropped 0 bases and J dropped 7 bases, with 13 bases sitting between them. The CDR3 spells CATSREKQGRQPQHF. In DNA, the CDR3 is TGTGCCACCAGCAGAGAAAAACAGGGCCGACAGCCCCAGCATTTT. The full variable domain, completed using reference TRBV15 and TRBJ1-5, is DAMVIQNPRYQVTQFGKPVTLSCSQTLNHNVMYWYQQKSSQAPKLLFHYYDKDFNNEADTPDNFQSRRPNTSFCFLDIRSPGLGDTAMYLCATSREKQGRQPQHFGDGTRLSIL.

The chain carries TRBV5-1 and TRBJ2-3; 7 bases line up with TRBD2. V shed 7 bases and J 6 bases; nucleotides not matched to a gene: 14. Germline CDR1 reads SGHRS; CDR2 reads YFSETQ. The CDR3 runs to 15 residues. The CDR3 DNA follows: TGCGCCAGCTCCCGGAGTGCGGGAGACGGGGATACGCAGTATTTT. Its translation is CASSRSAGDGDTQYF.

This rearrangement joins TRBV10-1 to TRBJ2-1, with a possible D match to TRBD2 (5 bases). CDR1 is WNHNN, CDR2 SYGVQD, per germline (reference sequence). The V end lost 3 bases, the J end lost 10 bases, and 16 bases lay between the germline ends. CDR3 length: 14 amino acids. This chain's CDR3 is CASSEASSSREQFF. The CDR3 DNA is TGCGCCAGCAGTGAAGCTAGCAGCTCAAGGGAGCAGTTCTTC.

The V and J genes are TRBV27 and TRBJ2-1, with 11 bases fitting TRBD2. This CDR3 spans 19 amino acids. The V gene's germline CDR1 is MNHEY and CDR2 SMNVEV (reference sequence). Trimming cost V 2 bases and J 1 base; bases outside gene matches: 10. As DNA, the CDR3 is TGTGCCAGCAGTTTAGTCGGACTAGCGGGCAGACAATCCTACAATGAGCAGTTCTTC. It codes for CASSLVGLAGRQSYNEQFF.

The chain joins TRBV5-1 to TRBJ2-7; 7 bases map to TRBD1. Trimming cost V 5 bases and J 3 bases; bases outside gene matches: 5. CDR1 is SGHRS and CDR2 is YFSETQ in the germline V gene. This CDR3 comprises 13 residues. The CDR3 region has the DNA TGCGCCAGCAGACGACAGGGCAACTACGAGCAGTACTTC. Its protein is CASRRQGNYEQYF. Full variable domain (outside the CDR3, taken from reference TRBV5-1 and TRBJ2-7): KAGVTQTPRYLIKTRGQQVTLSCSPISGHRSVSWYQQTPGQGLQFLFEYFSETQRNKGNFPGRFSGRQFSNSRSEMNVSTLELGDSALYLCASRRQGNYEQYFGPGTRLTVT.

Only a few counts were recorded for this clone. The chain uses TRBV4-3 and TRBJ1-1; the match to TRBD1 covers 8 bases. Germline CDR1 and CDR2: LGHNA and YSLEER. The trim removed 4 bases at V and 2 bases at J, leaving 6 bases unmatched. This CDR3 spans 15 amino acids. CDR3 residues: CASSLHRGGNTEAFF. The CDR3 nucleotides are TGCGCCAGCAGCCTCCACAGGGGGGGAAACACTGAAGCTTTCTTT.

J is TRBJ2-7 and V is TRBV5-1; 12 nucleotides match TRBD2. V trimming: 3 bases; J trimming: 3 bases; junction bases outside the gene matches: 1. The CDR3 consists of 14 residues. Per germline, CDR1 SGHRS and CDR2 YFSETQ. In DNA, the CDR3 is TGCGCCAGCAGCTCACTAGCGGGGGGCTACGAGCAGTACTTC. Its translation: CASSSLAGGYEQYF.

This rearrangement joins TRBV6-1 to TRBJ1-6; 7 nucleotides align to TRBD1. Looked up from germline, CDR1 is MNHNS and CDR2 is SASEGT. V trimming: 4 bases; J trimming: 7 bases; junction bases outside the gene matches: 7. This CDR3 contains 15 residues. The CDR3 protein is CASSAAGTDNSPLHF. CDR3 nucleotide sequence: TGTGCCAGCAGTGCTGCTGGGACAGACAATTCACCCCTCCACTTT.

This clone showed up just once. The chain is built from TRBV15 and TRBJ2-7; 9 bases are shared with TRBD2. J lost 1 base, V lost 4 bases, and 2 bases had no gene match. Germline V gene data show CDR1 as LNHNV and CDR2 as YYDKDF (reference sequence). The CDR3 spans 14 residues. This chain's CDR3 is CATSKTSGSYEQYF. The CDR3 coding sequence is TGTGCCACCAGCAAGACTAGCGGATCCTACGAGCAGTACTTC.

The J gene is TRBJ2-2, the V gene TRBV10-3, with TRBD2 matching 10 bases. V shed 8 bases, J shed 2 bases, and the junction held 11 bases outside the gene matches. CDR1 and CDR2 (germline): ENHRY, SYGVKD. The CDR3 is 17 residues long. CDR3 in amino acids: CAIEEQAGGPNTGELFF. The CDR3 DNA reads TGTGCCATCGAGGAACAAGCGGGAGGGCCAAACACCGGGGAGCTGTTTTTT.

This chain joins TRBV5-1 and TRBJ1-4, with 7 positions matching TRBD1. Trimming at V came to 1 base and at J to 5 bases, leaving 2 bases not matched to a gene. Germline V gene lookup returns CDR1 SGHRS and CDR2 YFSETQ. CDR3 length: 14 amino acids. The CDR3 sequence: CASSLTGENEKLFF. CDR3 bases: TGCGCCAGCAGCTTGACAGGGGAAAATGAAAAACTGTTTTTT.

The chain links TRBV2 to TRBJ2-7; D is perhaps TRBD2 (6 bases). The CDR3 consists of 15 residues. Per the germline V gene, CDR1 is SNHLY and CDR2 is FYNNEI. V was shortened by 3 bases and J by 0 bases, with 12 bases between the two germline ends. Here the CDR3 DNA reads TGTGCCAGCAGTGATATAGCGGAAAGCTCCTACGAGCAGTACTTC. Amino acids: CASSDIAESSYEQYF.

As to this clone: A read error may produce the germline difference seen at one junction end. The CDR3 DNA sequence: TGCGCCAGCAGCCAAGGGGCACTAGCGTTTAGCACAGATGCGCAGTATTTT. Encoded protein: CASSQGALAFSTDAQYF. The rearrangement joins TRBV4-1 to TRBJ2-3, with 7 bases fitting TRBD2. The CDR3 length is 17 residues. Germline CDR1 and CDR2: MGHRA and YSYEKL.

The chain has TRBV2 and TRBJ2-7; 9 bases match TRBD1. The CDR3 sequence is 15 residues long. Germline V gives CDR1 SNHLY, CDR2 FYNNEI. The ends lost 5 bases at V and 3 bases at J; junction bases unmatched: 8. The CDR3 nucleotides read TGTGCCAGCAGTTGGGACAGGGCAGTTAACTACGAGCAGTACTTC. Translation: CASSWDRAVNYEQYF.

Concerning this clone: The germline gene is not matched at one end of the junction; a read error may be the cause. This sample includes further DNA sequences coding for the same CDR3. The chain has TRBV10-3 and TRBJ1-1; TRBD1 aligns across 12 bases. The CDR3 is 17 amino acids. The germline CDR1 and CDR2 sequences are ENHRY and SYGVKD. The CDR3 sequence is CAIRRVGQGAVDTEAFF. The CDR3 DNA sequence: TGTGCCATCAGGCGGGTGGGACAGGGGGCGGTCGACACTGAGGCTTTCTTT.

The chain links TRBV30 to TRBJ2-7; 8 bases line up with TRBD1. The germline gives CDR1 GTSNPN, CDR2 SVGIG (reference sequence). V shed 2 bases, J shed 3 bases, and the junction held 12 bases outside the gene matches. The CDR3 covers 16 residues. The CDR3 DNA reads TGTGCCTGGAGTATGACTACCGGGACAGGCGGCTACGAGCAGTACTTC. Amino acids: CAWSMTTGTGGYEQYF.

The chain has TRBV18 and TRBJ2-7; D is possibly TRBD2 (6 bases). The V end was cut by 3 bases, the J end by 4 bases, with 16 bases between. The CDR3 covers 15 residues. Germline V gives CDR1 KGHSH, CDR2 LQKENI. The CDR3 DNA follows: TGTGCCAGCTCACCCCGGGGGTCGGACGGTTACGAGCAGTACTTC. Its translation: CASSPRGSDGYEQYF. The full variable domain, rest sourced from reference TRBV18 and TRBJ2-7, is NAGVMQNPRHLVRRRGQEARLRCSPMKGHSHVYWYRQLPEEGLKFMVYLQKENIIDESGMPKERFSAEFPKEGPSILRIQQVVRGDSAAYFCASSPRGSDGYEQYFGPGTRLTVT.

This clone turned up a few times. V gene TRBV2 combines with J gene TRBJ2-5, with 15 bases matching TRBD2. J was trimmed by 5 bases and V by 5 bases; bases with no gene match: 12. The CDR3 consists of 18 residues. From germline, CDR1 is SNHLY and CDR2 FYNNEI. The CDR3 is CASSTGLAGGTSGETQYF. CDR3 DNA sequence: TGTGCCAGCAGTACGGGACTAGCGGGGGGAACCTCTGGGGAGACCCAGTACTTC.

The V and J genes are TRBV29-1 and TRBJ1-2; D ambiguous. The germline V gene encodes CDR1 SQVTM and CDR2 ANQGSEA. V lost 4 bases and J lost 3, with 15 bases in between. This CDR3 is 14 amino acids long. The CDR3 is CSVVTPPLDYGYTF. The DNA for the CDR3 is TGCAGCGTTGTAACCCCTCCCCTAGACTATGGCTACACCTTC.

The chain links TRBV29-1 to TRBJ1-6, with D possibly being TRBD1 (5 bases). V was cut by 0 bases and J by 10 bases, with 13 bases left in between. Germline loops: CDR1 SQVTM, CDR2 ANQGSEA. The CDR3 extends over 14 amino acids. CDR3 nucleotides: TGCAGCGTTGAAGATGGAGGGGCAGGGTCACCCCTCCACTTT. Translated, it gives CSVEDGGAGSPLHF.

V and J are TRBV9 and TRBJ2-7; maybe TRBD2 (6 bases). Trimming removed 0 bases at V and 0 bases at J, with 10 bases between. Per the germline V gene, CDR1 is SGDLS and CDR2 is YYNGEE. CDR3 length equals 15 residues. The CDR3 nucleotides are TGTGCCAGCAGCGTAGAGTCCGGGAGCTCCTACGAGCAGTACTTC. Translation gives CASSVESGSSYEQYF.

V is TRBV18 and J is TRBJ1-6; D gene unclear. This CDR3 has 15 residues. Deletions cut 3 bases from V and 9 bases from J, with 15 bases between. The germline CDR1 and CDR2 sequences are KGHSH and LQKENI. CDR3 region: CASSPAAARGSPLHF. The CDR3 DNA follows: TGTGCCAGCTCACCGGCGGCAGCTCGGGGTTCACCCCTCCACTTT.

The DNA for the CDR3 is TGCGCCAGCACCGTCACCGGGGAGCTGTTTTTT. This codes for CASTVTGELFF. V is TRBV5-1 and J is TRBJ2-2; D unclear. This CDR3 is built from 11 residues. Trimming removed 6 bases from V and 4 bases from J, with 4 bases in between. Germline V gene sequence: CDR1 SGHRS, CDR2 YFSETQ.

This chain uses TRBV11-3 with TRBJ2-5, with D maybe TRBD1 (6 bases). Germline V CDR1 and CDR2: SGHNT, YENEEA. This CDR3 has 15 amino acids. V lost 1 base to trimming and J lost 2 bases, with 11 bases between them. The CDR3 DNA reads as TGTGCCAGCAGCTTAGGTCGGCAGGGGCAAGAGACCCAGTACTTC. Translated: CASSLGRQGQETQYF.

The rearrangement uses TRBV4-2 and TRBJ2-6, with 7 positions matching TRBD1. This CDR3 region has 19 residues. The junction had 12 bases not matched to a gene; V was cut back by 4 bases and J by 0 bases. Germline V gene sequence: CDR1 LGHNA, CDR2 YNFKEQ. As DNA, the CDR3 is TGTGCCAGCAGCCCCCGGGACAGTTCCGCTCTCTCTGGGGCCAACGTCCTGACTTTC. It encodes CASSPRDSSALSGANVLTF.